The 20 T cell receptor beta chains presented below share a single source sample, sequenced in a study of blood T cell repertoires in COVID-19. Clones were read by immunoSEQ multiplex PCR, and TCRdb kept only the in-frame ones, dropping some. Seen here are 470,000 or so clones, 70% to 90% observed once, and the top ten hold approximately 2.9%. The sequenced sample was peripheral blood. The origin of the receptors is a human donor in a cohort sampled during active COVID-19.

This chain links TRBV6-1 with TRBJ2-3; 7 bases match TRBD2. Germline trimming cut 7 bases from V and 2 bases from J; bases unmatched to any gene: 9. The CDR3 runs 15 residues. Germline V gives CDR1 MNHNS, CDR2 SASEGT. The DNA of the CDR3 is TGTGCCAGCACTCCGGGACTATCTATCACAGATACGCAGTATTTT. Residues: CASTPGLSITDTQYF.

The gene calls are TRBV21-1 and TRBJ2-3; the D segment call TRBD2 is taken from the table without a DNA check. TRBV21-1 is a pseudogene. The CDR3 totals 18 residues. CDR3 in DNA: TGTGCCAGCAGCAACGGGGGGACTAGCGGGAGTTTCACAGATACGCAGTATTTT. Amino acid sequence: CASSNGGTSGSFTDTQYF.

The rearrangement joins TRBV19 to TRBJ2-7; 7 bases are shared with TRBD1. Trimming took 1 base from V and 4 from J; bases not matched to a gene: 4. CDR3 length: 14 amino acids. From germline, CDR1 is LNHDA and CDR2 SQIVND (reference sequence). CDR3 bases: TGTGCCAGTAGTATAGGTCGGGACAGTTACGAGCAGTACTTC. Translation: CASSIGRDSYEQYF.

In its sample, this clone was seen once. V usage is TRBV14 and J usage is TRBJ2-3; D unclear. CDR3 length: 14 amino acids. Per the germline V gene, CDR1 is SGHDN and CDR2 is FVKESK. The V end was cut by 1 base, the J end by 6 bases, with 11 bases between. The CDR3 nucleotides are TGTGCCAGCAGCCAAGGGATAGCAGTCGATACGCAGTATTTT. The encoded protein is CASSQGIAVDTQYF.

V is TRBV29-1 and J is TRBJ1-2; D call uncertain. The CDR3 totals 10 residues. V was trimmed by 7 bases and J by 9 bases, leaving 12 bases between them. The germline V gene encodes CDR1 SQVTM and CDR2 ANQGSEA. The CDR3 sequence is CSGDRDCYTF. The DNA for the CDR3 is TGCAGCGGTGACCGGGATTGCTACACCTTC.

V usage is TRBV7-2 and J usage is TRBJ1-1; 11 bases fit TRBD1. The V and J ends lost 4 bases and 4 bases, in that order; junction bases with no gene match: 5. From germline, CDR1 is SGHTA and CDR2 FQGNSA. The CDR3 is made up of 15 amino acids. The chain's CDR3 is CASSSHGTGGTEAFF. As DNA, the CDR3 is TGTGCCAGCAGCTCCCATGGGACAGGGGGCACTGAAGCTTTCTTT.

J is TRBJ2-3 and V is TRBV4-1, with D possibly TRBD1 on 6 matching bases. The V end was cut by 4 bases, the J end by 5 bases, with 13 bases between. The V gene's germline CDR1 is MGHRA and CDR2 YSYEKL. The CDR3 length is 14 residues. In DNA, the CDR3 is TGCGCCAGCAGCCCGCGACAGGATCAAGATACGCAGTATTTT. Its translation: CASSPRQDQDTQYF.

The CDR3 coding sequence is TGTGCCAGCAGTTACGGGACTTTCTACGAGCAGTACTTC. The encoded protein is CASSYGTFYEQYF. The rearrangement uses TRBV6-5 and TRBJ2-7, with D possibly TRBD2 on 6 matching bases. The V end lost 2 bases, the J end lost 3 bases, and 8 bases lay between the germline ends. The CDR3 spans 13 residues. Germline values: CDR1 MNHEY, CDR2 SVGAGI.

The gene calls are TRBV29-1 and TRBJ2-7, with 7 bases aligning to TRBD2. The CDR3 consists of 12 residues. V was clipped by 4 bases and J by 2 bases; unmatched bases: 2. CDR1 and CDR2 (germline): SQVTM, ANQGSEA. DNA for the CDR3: TGCAGCGTTGCCGGACTAGCCTACGAGCAGTACTTC. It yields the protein CSVAGLAYEQYF.

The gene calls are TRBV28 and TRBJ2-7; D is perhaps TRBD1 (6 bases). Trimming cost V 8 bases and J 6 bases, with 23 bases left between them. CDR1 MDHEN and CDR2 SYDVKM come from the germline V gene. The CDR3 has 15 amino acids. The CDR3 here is CASSTGSRGKAEQYF. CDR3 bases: TGTGCCAGCTCAACAGGGTCTAGGGGGAAAGCCGAGCAGTACTTC. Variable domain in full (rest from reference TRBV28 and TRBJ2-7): DVKVTQSSRYLVKRTGEKVFLECVQDMDHENMFWYRQDPGLGLRLIYFSYDVKMKEKGDIPEGYSVSREKKERFSLILESASTNQTSMYLCASSTGSRGKAEQYFGPGTRLTVT.

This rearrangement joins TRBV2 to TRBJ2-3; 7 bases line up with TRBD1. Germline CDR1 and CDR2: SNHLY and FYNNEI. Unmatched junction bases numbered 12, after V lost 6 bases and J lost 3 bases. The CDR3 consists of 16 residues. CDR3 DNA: TGTGCCAGCAGCCGTAAACAGGGGTTCAGTACAGATACGCAGTATTTT. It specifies CASSRKQGFSTDTQYF.

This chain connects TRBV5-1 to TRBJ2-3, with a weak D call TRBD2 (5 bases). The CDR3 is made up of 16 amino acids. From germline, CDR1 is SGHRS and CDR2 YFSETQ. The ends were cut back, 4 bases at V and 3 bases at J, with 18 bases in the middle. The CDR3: CASSLEVGAGTDTQYF. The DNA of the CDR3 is TGCGCCAGCAGCCTGGAGGTTGGTGCGGGTACAGATACGCAGTATTTT.

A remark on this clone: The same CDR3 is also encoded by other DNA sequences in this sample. DNA for the CDR3: TGTGCCAGTAGTATAGATCGGGTCAGCTATGGCTACACCTTC. Its translation: CASSIDRVSYGYTF. This chain joins TRBV19 and TRBJ1-2; D unresolved. The CDR3 totals 14 residues. Germline CDR1 LNHDA, CDR2 SQIVND (reference sequence). The V and J ends lost 0 bases and 4 bases respectively, with 9 bases between them.

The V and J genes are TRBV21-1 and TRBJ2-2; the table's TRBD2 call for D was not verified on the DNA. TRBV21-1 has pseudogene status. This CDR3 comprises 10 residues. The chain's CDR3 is CASRTGELFF. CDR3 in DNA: TGTGCCAGCCGCACCGGGGAGCTGTTTTTT.

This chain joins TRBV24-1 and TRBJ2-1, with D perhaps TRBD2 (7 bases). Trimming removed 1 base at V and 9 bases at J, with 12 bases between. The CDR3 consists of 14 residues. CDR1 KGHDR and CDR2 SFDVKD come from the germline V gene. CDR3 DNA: TGTGCCACCAGTGATTTCGGGGGGCAAGGTGAGCAGTTCTTC. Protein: CATSDFGGQGEQFF.

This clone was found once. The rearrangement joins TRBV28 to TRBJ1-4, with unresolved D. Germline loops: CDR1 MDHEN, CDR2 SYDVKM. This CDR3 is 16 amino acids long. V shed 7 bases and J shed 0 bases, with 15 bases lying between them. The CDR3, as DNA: TGTGCCAGCACCCTAGGAGAAGCTGCAACTAATGAAAAACTGTTTTTT. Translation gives CASTLGEAATNEKLFF.

The CDR3 here is CASSLPSQGSYEQYF. CDR3 sequence (DNA): TGTGCCAGCAGCTTACCCAGCCAGGGATCCTACGAGCAGTACTTC. The chain is built from TRBV7-8 and TRBJ2-7; D possibly corresponds to TRBD1 (5 bases). The length of the CDR3 is 15 residues. V lost 2 bases and J lost 1, with 12 bases in between. Germline values: CDR1 SGHVS, CDR2 FQNEAQ.

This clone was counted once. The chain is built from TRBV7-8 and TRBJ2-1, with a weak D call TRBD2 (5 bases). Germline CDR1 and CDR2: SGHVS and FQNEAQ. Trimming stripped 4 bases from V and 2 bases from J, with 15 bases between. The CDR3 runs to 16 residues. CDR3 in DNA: TGTGCCAGCAGCTCCCGGCGGGCTGGCACCTACAATGAGCAGTTCTTC. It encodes CASSSRRAGTYNEQFF.

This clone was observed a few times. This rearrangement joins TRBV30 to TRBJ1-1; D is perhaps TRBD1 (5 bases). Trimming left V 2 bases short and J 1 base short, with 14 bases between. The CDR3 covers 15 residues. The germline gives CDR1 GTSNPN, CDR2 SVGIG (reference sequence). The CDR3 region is CAWSTGGAGNTEAFF. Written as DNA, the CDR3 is TGTGCCTGGAGTACAGGAGGGGCCGGGAACACTGAAGCTTTCTTT.

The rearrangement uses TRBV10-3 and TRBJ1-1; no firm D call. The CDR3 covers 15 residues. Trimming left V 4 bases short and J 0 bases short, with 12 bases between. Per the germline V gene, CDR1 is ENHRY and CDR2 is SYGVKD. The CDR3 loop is CAISAGPIMNTEAFF. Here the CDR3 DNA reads TGTGCCATCAGTGCGGGTCCCATCATGAACACTGAAGCTTTCTTT.